The 3 T cell receptor beta chains reported below all come from one sample, sequenced in a study of early T cells in non-severe SARS-CoV-2 infection. TCRdb analysed the 5' RACE reads with MiXCR anew, one entry per CDR3 protein. The sample contains roughly 56,000 distinct CDR3 sequences, approximately 15% of which appear only once. The sequenced sample was whole blood, obtained at baseline. Source of these receptors: an adult who was a healthcare worker with PCR-confirmed SARS-CoV-2 infection or an uninfected control (not recorded which).

This clonotype showed up just a few times. V usage is TRBV20-1 and J usage is TRBJ1-4, with no clear D. Looked up from germline, CDR1 is DFQATT and CDR2 is SNEGSKA (reference sequence). The CDR3 extends over 14 amino acids. The germline V and J ends were trimmed by 3 bases and 8 bases, with 16 bases remaining between them. The CDR3 bases are TGCAGTGCTAGGTGGAAGTTAGGTGGGGAAAAACTGTTTTTT. The encoded protein is CSARWKLGGEKLFF.

This clonotype was seen a few times. This chain uses TRBV9 with TRBJ1-1; possible D gene TRBD1, 5 bases. CDR1 SGDLS and CDR2 YYNGEE come from the germline V gene. Trimming shortened V by 7 bases and J by 5 bases, and 15 bases separated the two germline ends. This CDR3 comprises 13 residues. CDR3 DNA sequence: TGTGCCAGCCGAGCGGGGGAGGGAACTGAAGCTTTCTTT. Translation: CASRAGEGTEAFF. The full variable domain, in which reference TRBV9 and TRBJ1-1 provide the parts outside the CDR3, is DSGVTQTPKHLITATGQRVTLRCSPRSGDLSVYWYQQSLDQGLQFLIQYYNGEERAKGNILERFSAQQFPDLHSELNLSSLELGDSALYFCASRAGEGTEAFFGQGTRLTVV.

This clonotype was observed a few times. The chain is built from TRBV12-3 or TRBV12-4 and TRBJ1-1, with D possibly matching TRBD1 (6 bases). V shed 6 bases and J shed 3 bases, with 11 bases lying between them. The CDR3 runs to 13 residues. The CDR3 sequence is CASSLDSYTEAFF. CDR3 bases: TGTGCCAGCAGCCTGGACAGTTACACTGAAGCTTTCTTT.